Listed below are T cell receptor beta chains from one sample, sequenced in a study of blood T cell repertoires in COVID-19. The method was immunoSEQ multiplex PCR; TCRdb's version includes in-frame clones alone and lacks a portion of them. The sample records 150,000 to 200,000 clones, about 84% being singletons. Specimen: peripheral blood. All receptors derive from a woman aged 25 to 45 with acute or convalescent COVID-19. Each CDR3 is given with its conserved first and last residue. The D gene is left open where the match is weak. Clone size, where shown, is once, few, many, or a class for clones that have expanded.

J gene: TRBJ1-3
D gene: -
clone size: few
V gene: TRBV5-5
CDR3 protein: CASSLLPPGRSGNTIYF
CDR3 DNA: TGTGCCAGCAGCTTGTTACCTCCAGGCCGCTCTGGAAACACCATATATTTT

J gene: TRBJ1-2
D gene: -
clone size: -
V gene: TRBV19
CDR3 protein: CASTEAGNGYTF
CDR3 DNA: TGTGCCAGTACCGAGGCAGGGAATGGCTACACCTTC

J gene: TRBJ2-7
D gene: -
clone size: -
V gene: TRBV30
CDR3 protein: CAWKRSPSYEQYF
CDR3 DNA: TGTGCCTGGAAAAGGAGTCCCTCCTACGAGCAGTACTTC

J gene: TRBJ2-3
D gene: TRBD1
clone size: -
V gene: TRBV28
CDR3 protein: CASSLSDRGDTQYF
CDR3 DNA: TGTGCCAGCAGTTTATCGGACAGGGGAGATACGCAGTATTTT

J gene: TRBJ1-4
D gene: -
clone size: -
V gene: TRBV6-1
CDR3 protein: CASSELGGLFF
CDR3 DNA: TGTGCCAGCAGTGAGTTGGGAGGGCTGTTTTTT

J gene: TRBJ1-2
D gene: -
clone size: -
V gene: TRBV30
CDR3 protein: CAWSRDRTYGYTF
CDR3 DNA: TGTGCCTGGAGTAGAGACAGGACCTATGGCTACACCTTC

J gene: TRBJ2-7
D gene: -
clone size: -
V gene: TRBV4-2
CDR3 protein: CASSQDNEQYF
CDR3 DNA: TGTGCCAGCAGCCAAGACAACGAGCAGTACTTC

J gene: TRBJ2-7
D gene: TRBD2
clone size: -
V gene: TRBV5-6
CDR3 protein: CASSLKLAGFYEQYF
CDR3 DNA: TGTGCCAGCAGCTTGAAGCTAGCGGGATTCTACGAGCAGTACTTC

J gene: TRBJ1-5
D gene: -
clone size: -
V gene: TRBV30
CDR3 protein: CAWTPAGQGLSNQPQHF
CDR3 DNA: TGTGCCTGGACACCCGCTGGGCAGGGGCTTAGCAATCAGCCCCAGCATTTT

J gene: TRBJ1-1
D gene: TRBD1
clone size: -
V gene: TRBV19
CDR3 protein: CASSRRQGLTEAFF
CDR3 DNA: TGTGCCAGTAGTAGAAGACAGGGGCTCACTGAAGCTTTCTTT

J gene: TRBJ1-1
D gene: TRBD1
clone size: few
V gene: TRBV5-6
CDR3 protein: CASRGTGANTEAFF
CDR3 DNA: TGTGCCAGCAGAGGGACAGGGGCGAACACTGAAGCTTTCTTT

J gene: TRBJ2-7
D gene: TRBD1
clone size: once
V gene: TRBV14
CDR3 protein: CASSPHRGRFYEQYF
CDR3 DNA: TGTGCCAGCAGCCCTCACAGGGGGCGATTTTACGAGCAGTACTTC